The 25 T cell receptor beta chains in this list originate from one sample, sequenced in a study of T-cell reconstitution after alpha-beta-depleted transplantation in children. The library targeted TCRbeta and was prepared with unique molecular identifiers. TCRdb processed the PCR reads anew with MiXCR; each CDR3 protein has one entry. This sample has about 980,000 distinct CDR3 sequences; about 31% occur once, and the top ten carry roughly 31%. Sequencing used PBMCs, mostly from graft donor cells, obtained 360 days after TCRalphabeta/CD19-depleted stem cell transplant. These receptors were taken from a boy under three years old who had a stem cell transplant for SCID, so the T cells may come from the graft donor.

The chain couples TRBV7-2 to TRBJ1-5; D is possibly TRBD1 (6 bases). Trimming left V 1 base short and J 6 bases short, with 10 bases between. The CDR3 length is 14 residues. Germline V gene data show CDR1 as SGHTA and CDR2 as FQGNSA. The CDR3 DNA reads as TGTGCCAGCAGCTTAGACAGGGATGTTCAGCCCCAGCATTTT. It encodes CASSLDRDVQPQHF.

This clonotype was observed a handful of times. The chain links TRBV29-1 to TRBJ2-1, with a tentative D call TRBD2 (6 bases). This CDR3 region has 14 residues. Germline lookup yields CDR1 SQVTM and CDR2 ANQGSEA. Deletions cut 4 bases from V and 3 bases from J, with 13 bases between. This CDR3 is CSVAMAGIYNEQFF. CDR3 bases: TGCAGCGTTGCAATGGCGGGAATCTACAATGAGCAGTTCTTC.

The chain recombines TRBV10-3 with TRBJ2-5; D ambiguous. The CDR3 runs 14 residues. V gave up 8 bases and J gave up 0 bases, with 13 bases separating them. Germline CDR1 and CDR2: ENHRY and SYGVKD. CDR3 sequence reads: CAIGHNLDQETQYF. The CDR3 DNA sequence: TGTGCCATCGGCCACAACCTCGACCAAGAGACCCAGTACTTC.

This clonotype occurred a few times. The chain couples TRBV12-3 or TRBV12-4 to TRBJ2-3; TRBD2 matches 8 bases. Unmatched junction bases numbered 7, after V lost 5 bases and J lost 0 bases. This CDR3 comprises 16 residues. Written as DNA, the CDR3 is TGTGCCAGCAGTAGTACTAGCGGAGAGAGCACAGATACGCAGTATTTT. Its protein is CASSSTSGESTDTQYF.

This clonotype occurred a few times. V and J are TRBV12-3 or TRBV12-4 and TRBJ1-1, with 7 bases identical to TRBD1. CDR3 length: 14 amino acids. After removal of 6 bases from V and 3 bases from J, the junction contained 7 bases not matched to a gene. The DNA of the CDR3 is TGTGCCAGCAGGTGGGGACAGATGTACACTGAAGCTTTCTTT. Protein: CASRWGQMYTEAFF.

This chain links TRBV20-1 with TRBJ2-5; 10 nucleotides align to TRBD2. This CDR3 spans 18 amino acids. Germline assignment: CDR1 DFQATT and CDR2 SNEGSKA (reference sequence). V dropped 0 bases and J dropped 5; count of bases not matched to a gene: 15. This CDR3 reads CSARDPGLAPRTSETQYF. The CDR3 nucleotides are TGCAGTGCTAGAGACCCGGGACTAGCGCCTAGGACTTCCGAGACCCAGTACTTC.

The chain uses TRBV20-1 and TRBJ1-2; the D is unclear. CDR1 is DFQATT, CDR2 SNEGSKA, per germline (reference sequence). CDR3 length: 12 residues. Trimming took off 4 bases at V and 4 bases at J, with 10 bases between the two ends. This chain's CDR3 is CSANPSTYGYTF. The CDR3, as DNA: TGCAGTGCTAACCCGAGTACCTATGGCTACACCTTC.

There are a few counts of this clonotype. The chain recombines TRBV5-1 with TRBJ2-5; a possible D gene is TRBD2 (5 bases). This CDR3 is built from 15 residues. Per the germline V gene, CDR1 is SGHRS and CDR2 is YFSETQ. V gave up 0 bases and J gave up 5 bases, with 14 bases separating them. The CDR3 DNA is TGCGCCAGCAGCTTGGGGTGGGCCGGCGGGGAGACCCAGTACTTC. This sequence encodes CASSLGWAGGETQYF.

The CDR3 region is CASSHALNPSTDTQYF. In DNA form, the CDR3 reads TGTGCCAGCAGCCACGCCCTAAACCCTAGCACAGATACGCAGTATTTT. V gene TRBV7-2 combines with J gene TRBJ2-3; no clear D. Trimming removed 5 bases at V and 0 bases at J, with 15 bases between. The CDR3 has 16 amino acids. The germline gives CDR1 SGHTA, CDR2 FQGNSA.

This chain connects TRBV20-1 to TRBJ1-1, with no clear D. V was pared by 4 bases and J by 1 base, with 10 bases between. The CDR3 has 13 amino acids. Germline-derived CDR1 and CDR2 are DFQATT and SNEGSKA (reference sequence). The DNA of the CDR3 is TGCAGTGCTAACTCTGACCGGAACACTGAAGCTTTCTTT. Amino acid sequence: CSANSDRNTEAFF.

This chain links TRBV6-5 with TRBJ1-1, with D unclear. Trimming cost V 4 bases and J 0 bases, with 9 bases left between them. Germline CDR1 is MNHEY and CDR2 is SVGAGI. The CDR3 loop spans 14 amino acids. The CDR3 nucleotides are TGTGCCAGCAGTTTGTTCCCTATGAACACTGAAGCTTTCTTT. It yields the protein CASSLFPMNTEAFF.

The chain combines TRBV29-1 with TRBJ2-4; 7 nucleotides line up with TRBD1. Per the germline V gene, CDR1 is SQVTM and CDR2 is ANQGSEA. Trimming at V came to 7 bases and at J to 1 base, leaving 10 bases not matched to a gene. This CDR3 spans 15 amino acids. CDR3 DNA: TGCAGCGCCCCGACTTTACAGGGGGCCAAAAACATTCAGTACTTC. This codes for CSAPTLQGAKNIQYF.

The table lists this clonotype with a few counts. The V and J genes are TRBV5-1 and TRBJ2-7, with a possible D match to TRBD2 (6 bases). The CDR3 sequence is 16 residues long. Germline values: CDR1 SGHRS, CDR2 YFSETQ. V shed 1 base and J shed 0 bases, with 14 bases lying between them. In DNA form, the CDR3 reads TGCGCCAGCAGCTTGTTGGGCGGGGCCCGCTCCTACGAGCAGTACTTC. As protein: CASSLLGGARSYEQYF.

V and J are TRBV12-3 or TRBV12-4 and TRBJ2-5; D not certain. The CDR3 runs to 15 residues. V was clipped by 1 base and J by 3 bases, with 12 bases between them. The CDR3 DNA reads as TGTGCCAGCAGTTTAGGTCGAGGCAGAAAAGAGACCCAGTACTTC. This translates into CASSLGRGRKETQYF.

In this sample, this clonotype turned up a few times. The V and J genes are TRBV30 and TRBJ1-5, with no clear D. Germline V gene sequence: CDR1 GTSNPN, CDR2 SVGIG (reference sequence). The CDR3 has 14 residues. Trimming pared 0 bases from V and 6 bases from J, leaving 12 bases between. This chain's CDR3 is CAWSVSRFGQPQHF. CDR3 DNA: TGTGCCTGGAGTGTATCTCGGTTCGGTCAGCCCCAGCATTTT.

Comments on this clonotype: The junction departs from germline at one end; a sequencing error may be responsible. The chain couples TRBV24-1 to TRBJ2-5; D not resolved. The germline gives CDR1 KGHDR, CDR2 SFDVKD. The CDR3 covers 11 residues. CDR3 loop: CATRAGESQYF. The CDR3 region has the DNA TGTGCCACCAGGGCCGGCGAGAGCCAGTACTTC.

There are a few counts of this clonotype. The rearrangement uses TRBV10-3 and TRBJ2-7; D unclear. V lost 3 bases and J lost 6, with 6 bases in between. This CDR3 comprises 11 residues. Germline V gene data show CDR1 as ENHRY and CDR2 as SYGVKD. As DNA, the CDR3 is TGTGCCATCAGTGATGACGGCGAGCAGTACTTC. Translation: CAISDDGEQYF.

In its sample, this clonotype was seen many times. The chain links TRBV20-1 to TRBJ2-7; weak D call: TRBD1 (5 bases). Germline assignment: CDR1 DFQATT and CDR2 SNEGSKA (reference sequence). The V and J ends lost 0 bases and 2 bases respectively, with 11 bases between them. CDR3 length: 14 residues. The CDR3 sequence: CSAREGRAPYEQYF. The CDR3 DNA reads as TGCAGTGCTAGAGAGGGCAGGGCCCCCTACGAGCAGTACTTC.

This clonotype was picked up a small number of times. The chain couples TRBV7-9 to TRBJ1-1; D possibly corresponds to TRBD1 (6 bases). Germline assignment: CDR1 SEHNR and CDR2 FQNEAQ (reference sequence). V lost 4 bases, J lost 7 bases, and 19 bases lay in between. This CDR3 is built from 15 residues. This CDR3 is CASSSARTAWVEAFF. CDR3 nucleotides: TGTGCCAGCAGCTCGGCTCGGACAGCTTGGGTTGAAGCTTTCTTT.

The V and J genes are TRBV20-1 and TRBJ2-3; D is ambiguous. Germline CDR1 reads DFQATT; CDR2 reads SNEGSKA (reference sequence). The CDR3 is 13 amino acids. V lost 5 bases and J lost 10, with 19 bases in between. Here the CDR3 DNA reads TGCAGTGCTCAAGACGAGGTGGGGTACGCGCAGTATTTT. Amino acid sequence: CSAQDEVGYAQYF.

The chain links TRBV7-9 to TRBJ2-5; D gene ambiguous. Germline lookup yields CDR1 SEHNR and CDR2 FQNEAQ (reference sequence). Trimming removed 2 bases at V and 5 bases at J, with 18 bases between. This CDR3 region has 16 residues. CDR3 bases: TGTGCCAGCAGCTTATGGTCGACGGGCAAAGCGGAGACCCAGTACTTC. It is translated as CASSLWSTGKAETQYF.

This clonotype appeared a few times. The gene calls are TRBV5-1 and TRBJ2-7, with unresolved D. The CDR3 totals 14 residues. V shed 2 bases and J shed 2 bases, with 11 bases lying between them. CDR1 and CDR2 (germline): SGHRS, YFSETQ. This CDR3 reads CASSFGTTAYEQYF. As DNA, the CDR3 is TGCGCCAGCAGCTTTGGAACCACAGCCTACGAGCAGTACTTC.

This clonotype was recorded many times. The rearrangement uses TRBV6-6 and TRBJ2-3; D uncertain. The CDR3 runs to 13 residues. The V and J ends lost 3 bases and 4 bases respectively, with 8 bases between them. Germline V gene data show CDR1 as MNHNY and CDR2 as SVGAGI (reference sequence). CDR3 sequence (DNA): TGTGCCAGCAGTTATGATAGGGCAGATACGCAGTATTTT. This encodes CASSYDRADTQYF.

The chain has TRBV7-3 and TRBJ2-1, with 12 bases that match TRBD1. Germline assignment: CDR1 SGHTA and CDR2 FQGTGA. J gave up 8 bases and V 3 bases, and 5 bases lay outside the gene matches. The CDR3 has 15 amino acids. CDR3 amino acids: CASSLGTGGLDEQFF. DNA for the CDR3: TGTGCCAGCAGCTTGGGGACAGGGGGCCTTGATGAGCAGTTCTTC.

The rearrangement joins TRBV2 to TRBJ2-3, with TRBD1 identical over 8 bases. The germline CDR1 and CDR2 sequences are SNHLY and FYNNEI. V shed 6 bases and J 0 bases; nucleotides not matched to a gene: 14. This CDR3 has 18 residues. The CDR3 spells CASSPLGRTGSSTDTQYF. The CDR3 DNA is TGTGCCAGCAGCCCATTGGGGAGGACAGGGTCTAGCACAGATACGCAGTATTTT.